These 23 T cell receptor beta chains share one sample of origin, sequenced in a study of T cells in Graves' hyperthyroidism and ophthalmopathy. The source material, RNA transcripts, was used to amplify TCR beta CDR3 regions. The study used the HTBI primer set for a first-round RT-PCR of the TCR CDR3. TCRdb ran MiXCR on the multiplex PCR reads and lists one entry per CDR3 protein. In the table there are about 600,000 distinct CDR3 sequences, about a sixth of which are singletons. The sample consisted of blood. These receptors were collected from a woman between 40 and 50 years old with Graves' ophthalmopathy.

This clonotype was found many times. This chain links TRBV6-1 with TRBJ2-7; the D gene is possibly TRBD1 (5 bases). Trimming removed 6 bases at V and 2 bases at J, with 5 bases between. CDR3 length equals 11 residues. CDR1 is MNHNS and CDR2 is SASEGT in the germline V gene. CDR3 sequence (DNA): TGTGCCAGCAGGGACACCTACGAGCAGTACTTC. Its translation: CASRDTYEQYF.

This clonotype was counted ten times or more. This chain connects TRBV15 to TRBJ1-5, with D possibly matching TRBD1 (6 bases). CDR1 and CDR2 from the germline V gene are LNHNV and YYDKDF (reference sequence). V lost 1 base and J lost 0, with 19 bases in between. The CDR3 is 19 residues long. The chain's CDR3 is CATSRAGWDKPLSNQPQHF. As DNA, the CDR3 is TGTGCCACCAGCAGAGCAGGTTGGGACAAACCACTTAGCAATCAGCCCCAGCATTTT.

The sample holds many counts of this clonotype. The gene calls are TRBV28 and TRBJ2-5; either TRBD1 or TRBD2 may supply D (6 bases each). Trimming stripped 6 bases from V and 13 bases from J, with 21 bases between. Germline V CDR1 and CDR2: MDHEN, SYDVKM. The CDR3 covers 13 residues. CDR3 residues: CASSGEAKGRGYF. CDR3 nucleotide sequence: TGTGCCAGCAGCGGGGAGGCCAAGGGCAGGGGGTACTTC.

The chain uses TRBV12-3 or TRBV12-4 and TRBJ2-3; D may be TRBD2 (5 bases). Trimming took off 8 bases at V and 4 bases at J, with 10 bases between the two ends. CDR3 length: 12 residues. CDR3 DNA: TGTGCCAGCGGGAGCTTCCCAGATACGCAGTATTTT. Residues: CASGSFPDTQYF.

This rearrangement joins TRBV4-1 to TRBJ2-3; possibly TRBD1 for D (5 bases). V lost 2 bases, J lost 0 bases, and 21 bases lay in between. This CDR3 comprises 19 residues. CDR1 and CDR2 (germline): MGHRA, YSYEKL. The CDR3, as DNA: TGCGCCAGCAGCCAATTCTGGGGCACGGTATATGCTAGCACAGATACGCAGTATTTT. Its protein is CASSQFWGTVYASTDTQYF.

This clonotype was counted at least ten times. J is TRBJ2-5 and V is TRBV2; D not resolved. This CDR3 contains 15 residues. Trimming stripped 2 bases from V and 3 bases from J, with 13 bases between. Germline CDR1 SNHLY, CDR2 FYNNEI. CDR3 residues: CASSELTPREETQYF. The CDR3 DNA sequence: TGTGCCAGCAGTGAACTGACTCCTAGGGAAGAGACCCAGTACTTC.

This clonotype was counted at least ten times. The rearrangement links TRBV18 to TRBJ1-5, with D perhaps matching TRBD1 (6 bases). The V end was cut by 5 bases, the J end by 7 bases, with 9 bases between. The CDR3 contains 12 residues. CDR1 and CDR2 (germline): KGHSH, LQKENI. The DNA for the CDR3 is TGTGCCAGCTCAACCCAGGGGCAGCCCCAGCATTTT. As protein: CASSTQGQPQHF.

This clonotype was recorded many times. CDR3 loop: CATRPIQGSAVNTEAFF. The CDR3 nucleotides read TGTGCCACCCGGCCTATACAGGGCTCTGCGGTGAACACTGAAGCTTTCTTT. The chain recombines TRBV6-1 with TRBJ1-1; possibly TRBD1 for D (6 bases). Trimming cost V 10 bases and J 0 bases, with 24 bases left between them. This CDR3 is built from 17 residues. Germline V gene lookup returns CDR1 MNHNS and CDR2 SASEGT.

The chain employs TRBV11-1 and TRBJ2-2, with TRBD1 identical over 8 bases. The germline CDR1 and CDR2 sequences are SGHAT and FQDESV (reference sequence). Trimming took 4 bases from V and 4 from J; bases not matched to a gene: 8. This CDR3 is built from 16 residues. CDR3 loop: CASSSSGGAVTGELFF. DNA of the CDR3: TGTGCCAGCAGCTCATCAGGGGGCGCGGTCACCGGGGAGCTGTTTTTT.

Many counts were recorded for this clonotype. Relative to the germline gene, one junction end is altered; a read error may explain this. The rearrangement uses TRBV5-1 and TRBJ2-7, with no clear D. This CDR3 has 11 residues. Germline values: CDR1 SGHRS, CDR2 YFSETQ. In DNA, the CDR3 is TGTGCCAGCAGCTTAGGGTACGAGCAGTACTTC. The encoded protein is CASSLGYEQYF.

This chain connects TRBV2 to TRBJ1-4; no clear D. Trimming removed 6 bases at V and 0 bases at J, with 11 bases between. This CDR3 spans 15 amino acids. Per the germline V gene, CDR1 is SNHLY and CDR2 is FYNNEI. The CDR3 DNA reads as TGTGCCAGCAGGGACGGATGGGCAACTAATGAAAAACTGTTTTTT. This codes for CASRDGWATNEKLFF.

This clonotype was detected a few times. The V and J genes are TRBV20-1 and TRBJ1-4; D is possibly TRBD1 (5 bases). V lost 5 bases to trimming and J lost 8 bases, with 18 bases between them. CDR1 is DFQATT and CDR2 is SNEGSKA in the germline V gene (reference sequence). This CDR3 region has 14 residues. CDR3 protein: CSAGPAGIGEKLFF. CDR3 in DNA: TGCAGTGCTGGGCCCGCAGGGATTGGGGAAAAACTGTTTTTT.

This clonotype was detected ten times or more. One end of the junction varies from germline; a read error may be responsible. This CDR3 is CAWSTSPYEQYF. DNA for the CDR3: TGTGCTTGGAGCACCTCCCCGTACGAGCAGTACTTC. The V gene is TRBV30, the J gene TRBJ2-7, with D unclear. Germline CDR1 and CDR2: GTSNPN and SVGIG (reference sequence). This CDR3 comprises 12 residues.

Only a few counts were recorded for this clonotype. The chain couples TRBV10-3 to TRBJ2-6; D not resolved. The CDR3 is 15 amino acids. Germline values: CDR1 ENHRY, CDR2 SYGVKD. The ends were cut back, 4 bases at V and 0 bases at J, with 7 bases in the middle. CDR3 in amino acids: CAISGSYSGANVLTF. The CDR3 DNA is TGTGCCATCAGTGGGTCCTACTCTGGGGCCAACGTCCTGACTTTC.

A single count supports this clonotype. With a much larger clone just one base away, this may be a read error. The chain carries TRBV28 and TRBJ2-1; tentative D call: TRBD1 (6 bases). CDR3 length: 15 amino acids. V was shortened by 11 bases and J by 4 bases, with 21 bases between the two germline ends. From germline, CDR1 is MDHEN and CDR2 SYDVKM. CDR3 loop: CAGLFVTGRYNEQFF. CDR3 bases: TGTGCCGGCCTCTTTGTGACAGGCCGTTACAATGAGCAGTTCTTC. Full variable domain (missing parts from reference TRBV28 and TRBJ2-1): DVKVTQSSRYLVKRTGEKVFLECVQDMDHENMFWYRQDPGLGLRLIYFSYDVKMKEKGDIPEGYSVSREKKERFSLILESASTNQTSMYLCAGLFVTGRYNEQFFGPGTRLTVL.

This clonotype was counted ten times or more. V gene TRBV11-1 combines with J gene TRBJ1-1; 7 nucleotides align to TRBD1. With V trimmed by 3 bases and J by 0 bases, 4 bases remained unmatched. Germline V CDR1 and CDR2: SGHAT, FQDESV (reference sequence). The CDR3 totals 15 residues. The CDR3 spells CASSLGQNLNTEAFF. The CDR3 DNA follows: TGTGCCAGCAGCTTGGGACAGAACTTGAACACTGAAGCTTTCTTT.

There are many counts of this clonotype. V usage is TRBV4-1 and J usage is TRBJ2-1, with a possible D match to TRBD1 (5 bases). The V gene lost 1 base and the J gene lost 4 bases, with 11 bases spanning the gap. CDR1 is MGHRA, CDR2 YSYEKL, per germline. The CDR3 is made up of 15 amino acids. In DNA form, the CDR3 reads TGCGCCAGCAGCCAAGTCCCCGGACAATACAATGAGCAGTTCTTC. Protein: CASSQVPGQYNEQFF.

In its sample, this clonotype was seen many times. The chain joins TRBV6-1 to TRBJ2-5; a weak D match, TRBD2 (5 bases). CDR1 is MNHNS, CDR2 SASEGT, per germline. CDR3 length: 12 residues. Deletions cut 5 bases from V and 10 bases from J, with 14 bases between. The CDR3 sequence is CASSLTDRGQYF. The DNA of the CDR3 is TGTGCCAGCAGTTTGACGGACCGGGGCCAGTACTTC.

This clonotype was picked up many times. The rearrangement joins TRBV3-1 to TRBJ1-1, with D hard to call. Trimming took off 4 bases at V and 1 base at J, with 13 bases between the two ends. Germline V gene lookup returns CDR1 LGHDT and CDR2 YNNKEL (reference sequence). This CDR3 has 15 residues. As DNA, the CDR3 is TGTGCCAGCAGCCTCCAGGCCGGGAGGAACACTGAAGCTTTCTTT. Its translation is CASSLQAGRNTEAFF.

This clonotype was found once. This may be a read error, as it is one base from a much larger clone. The CDR3 loop reads CASRLVAGATDTQYF. CDR3 bases: TGTGCCAGCCGTTTAGTCGCAGGGGCCACAGATACGCAGTATTTT. The chain uses TRBV27 and TRBJ2-3, with TRBD1 as a possible D gene (6 bases). CDR3 length equals 15 residues. Germline V gives CDR1 MNHEY, CDR2 SMNVEV (reference sequence).

This clonotype was counted a single time. The chain joins TRBV4-1 to TRBJ2-2; tentative D call: TRBD1 (5 bases). In germline, CDR1 is MGHRA, CDR2 YSYEKL. CDR3 length: 15 amino acids. Trimming left V 0 bases short and J 5 bases short, with 10 bases between. The CDR3 spells CASSQESRTTGELFF. CDR3 DNA sequence: TGCGCCAGCAGCCAAGAGTCGCGGACAACCGGGGAGCTGTTTTTT.

J is TRBJ2-3 and V is TRBV29-1, with D possibly being TRBD1 (5 bases). V was clipped by 6 bases and J by 0 bases, with 13 bases between them. Germline CDR1 reads SQVTM; CDR2 reads ANQGSEA. The CDR3 contains 14 residues. In DNA form, the CDR3 reads TGCAGCGTGGCTCAAGACAGTAGCACAGATACGCAGTATTTT. This sequence encodes CSVAQDSSTDTQYF.

This clonotype was counted a few times. The J gene is TRBJ2-7, the V gene TRBV19; the D call may be TRBD1 or TRBD2 (5 bases each). The germline V gene has CDR1 LNHDA and CDR2 SQIVND (reference sequence). V was pared by 4 bases and J by 2 bases, with 12 bases between. CDR3 length: 14 amino acids. In DNA, the CDR3 is TGTGCCAGTAGTACCCGGGACGGCCCCTACGAGCAGTACTTC. Its translation: CASSTRDGPYEQYF.